Following are 3 T cell receptor beta chains from one sample sequenced in a study of blood T cell repertoires in COVID-19 (dated by TCRdb to 2020 to 2022). The library came from the immunoSEQ multiplex PCR assay. TCRdb retrieved this table from immuneACCESS and kept in-frame rearrangements only. Not all clones are present; in checked studies, unresolved V genes account for under half, and no reason is known for the remainder. Within this sample are tens of thousands of clones, with about 83% of them counted one time only. Together, the top ten hold roughly 8% of the sample. Sequencing was performed on peripheral blood. Receptor source: a man aged 50 or older with active COVID-19.

V gene TRBV5-1 combines with J gene TRBJ1-1, with 8 bases identical to TRBD1. This CDR3 comprises 14 residues. The J segment lost 3 bases and the V segment lost 4 bases, leaving 5 bases of the junction unmatched. The germline CDR1 and CDR2 sequences are SGHRS and YFSETQ. The CDR3 is CASSPLQGDTEAFF. In DNA, the CDR3 is TGCGCCAGCAGCCCATTACAGGGGGACACTGAAGCTTTCTTT. Supplemented by reference TRBV5-1 and TRBJ1-1, the full variable domain reads KAGVTQTPRYLIKTRGQQVTLSCSPISGHRSVSWYQQTPGQGLQFLFEYFSETQRNKGNFPGRFSGRQFSNSRSEMNVSTLELGDSALYLCASSPLQGDTEAFFGQGTRLTVV.

The chain has TRBV28 and TRBJ2-5; 8 nucleotides align to TRBD1. The CDR3 length is 15 residues. Germline CDR1 is MDHEN and CDR2 is SYDVKM. The ends lost 5 bases at V and 4 bases at J; junction bases unmatched: 9. The CDR3 loop reads CASSKQGGGRETQYF. The CDR3 DNA reads as TGTGCCAGCAGTAAACAGGGGGGAGGAAGAGAGACCCAGTACTTC.

The V gene is TRBV2, the J gene TRBJ1-4; 10 bases agree with TRBD1. Germline CDR1 is SNHLY and CDR2 is FYNNEI. The trim removed 7 bases at V and 3 bases at J, leaving 2 bases unmatched. This CDR3 contains 14 residues. In DNA form, the CDR3 reads TGTGCCAGCAAGGACAGGGGGTCTAATGAAAAACTGTTTTTT. Protein product: CASKDRGSNEKLFF.